These T cell receptor beta chains were read from a single sample in a study of CD8 T cells in ankylosing spondylitis. Via MiXCR, TCRdb re-called the 5' RACE reads, giving one row per CDR3 protein. The data contain 500,000 to 550,000 distinct CDR3 sequences, about 12% of them singletons. Sequencing input: blood, either unsorted or a sorted T cell fraction (not recorded which). The origin of the receptors is a male donor with ankylosing spondylitis. Each CDR3 is given with its conserved first and last residue. Each record gives: clone size, V gene, CDR3 protein. Expanded clones get a size class; other rows say once, few or many, or leave the size out.

NA | TRBV7-6 | CASSNTYEQYF
many | TRBV12-3/TRBV12-4 | CASSLLAGGGETQYF
many | TRBV24-1 | CATSLRDRATNEQFF
NA | TRBV20-1 | CSATGSGHKNSPLHF
NA | TRBV5-6 | CASSPLAGGGYNEQFF
many | TRBV6-2/TRBV6-3 | CASSYEQGGGTDTQYF
many | TRBV5-1 | CASSPSAGGLSSGNTIYF
NA | TRBV5-5 | CASSRSTRQETQYF
many | TRBV15 | CATSRGGFGQGAQGYTF
few | TRBV7-9 | CASSLAHYTGEAFF
NA | TRBV27 | CASRVAASYNEQFF
many | TRBV12-3/TRBV12-4 | CASTWGARRSNQPQHF
many | TRBV7-2 | CASSLVGANVLTF
NA | TRBV7-8 | CASSVTGLDGELFF
many | TRBV11-2 | CASSFDRARHLSTDTQYF
few | TRBV18 | CASSPSDRVYYGYTF
NA | TRBV30 | CAWSRLDHAQFF
few | TRBV27 | CASSSPPGGGVGELFF
few | TRBV28 | CASSFPSGILAGELFF